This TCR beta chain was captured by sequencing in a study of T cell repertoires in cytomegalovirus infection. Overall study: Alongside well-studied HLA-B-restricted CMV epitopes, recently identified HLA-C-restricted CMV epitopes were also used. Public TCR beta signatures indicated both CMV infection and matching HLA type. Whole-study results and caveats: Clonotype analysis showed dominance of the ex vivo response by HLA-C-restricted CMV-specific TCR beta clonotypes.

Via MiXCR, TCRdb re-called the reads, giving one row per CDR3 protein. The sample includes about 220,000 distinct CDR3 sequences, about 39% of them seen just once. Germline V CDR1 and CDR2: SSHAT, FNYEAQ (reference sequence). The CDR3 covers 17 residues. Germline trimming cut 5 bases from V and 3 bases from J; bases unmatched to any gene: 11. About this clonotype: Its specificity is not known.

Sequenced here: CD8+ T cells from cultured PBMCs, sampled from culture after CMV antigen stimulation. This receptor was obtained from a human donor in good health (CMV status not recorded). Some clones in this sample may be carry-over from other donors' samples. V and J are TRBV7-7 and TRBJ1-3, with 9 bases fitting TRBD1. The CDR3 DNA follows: TGTGCCAGCAGCCCCCTGGGACAGGGAAGCTTTGGAAACACCATATATTTT. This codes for CASSPLGQGSFGNTIYF. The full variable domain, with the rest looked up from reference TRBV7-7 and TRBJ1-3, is GAGVSQSPRYKVTKRGQDVTLRCDPISSHATLYWYQQALGQGPEFLTYFNYEAQPDKSGLPSDRFSAERPEGSISTLTIQRTEQRDSAMYRCASSPLGQGSFGNTIYFGEGSWLTVV.